This T cell receptor beta chain was sequenced for a study of T cell repertoires and HLA-DP antigens. Background on the study: Alloreactive CD4+ T cells targeted HLA-DP on transduced HeLa. Study-level findings and limits: Naive and memory CD4+ repertoires were not analysed separately.

The germline V gene has CDR1 MNHEY and CDR2 SVGAGI. The CDR3 runs 16 residues. Trimming stripped 0 bases from V and 2 bases from J, with 11 bases between. Sequenced by immunoSEQ multiplex PCR; TCRdb stores in-frame clones only, minus some. The sample yields tens of thousands of clones, around 80% seen once. The count of this clone is one. Its target is not known. Untouched CD4+ T cells were isolated by negative selection, averaging 97.7% purity. The chain uses TRBV6-5 and TRBJ1-3; possible D gene TRBD1, 6 bases. The sample comprised CD4+ T cells from PBMCs. This TCR derives from a man aged 55-75 years in good health and CMV-seronegative. The CDR3 bases are TGTGCCAGCAGTTACTCCCTAGCAGGGGCTGGAAACACCATATATTTT. Translation: CASSYSLAGAGNTIYF.